This T cell receptor (beta chain) emerged from a study of blood T cell repertoires in COVID-19. Study as a whole: PBMCs, B-cell-depleted T cells, or T cells were the source of the cDNA or gDNA that made up the material.

CDR1 is MNHEY, CDR2 SVGEGT, per germline. The length of the CDR3 is 14 residues. Trimming cost V 3 bases and J 7 bases, with 12 bases left between them. Authors' processing steps: Using reference gene primer amplification, nucleated cell counts were estimated. Sequenced by immunoSEQ multiplex PCR; TCRdb stores in-frame clones only, minus some. The DNA gave D and trimming, while V, J and clone size come from that table. Among fewer than 500,000 clones, around 87% were seen once, and the ten largest hold around 0.95%. The receptor's source is a woman aged 30 to 39 with acute COVID-19. Material: PBMCs or T cells enriched from blood (not recorded which). This rearrangement joins TRBV6-2 or TRBV6-3 to TRBJ2-2; D gene uncertain. The CDR3 region is CASSYGRSIGELFF. Written as DNA, the CDR3 is TGTGCCAGCAGTTATGGTCGGTCCATCGGGGAGCTGTTTTTT.